This T cell receptor (beta chain) was identified in a study of CD8+ T cells in alopecia areata. Study details: Treatment comprised oral tofacitinib, 5 to 10 mg twice daily, in treated patients.

Sorted out of PBMCs were CD4+ T cells and CD8+ T cells. The CDR3 is made up of 14 amino acids. V lost 10 bases and J lost 2; bases outside the gene matches: 10. CDR1 is SGHNT and CDR2 is YENEEA in the germline V gene. Reverse transcribed after extraction, RNA yielded cDNA as the sequencing template. Produced via immunoSEQ multiplex PCR; TCRdb's table is partial and in-frame only. The sample has about 180,000 clones; approximately 56% are singletons. The specimen comprised CD4+ T cells sorted from blood, sampled at week 0. The TCR sequence derives from a human donor with alopecia areata. V usage is TRBV11-3 and J usage is TRBJ2-7; 8 nucleotides align to TRBD1. The CDR3 sequence is CATGPTGDTYEQYF. The DNA for the CDR3 is TGTGCCACTGGCCCGACAGGGGATACCTACGAGCAGTACTTC.